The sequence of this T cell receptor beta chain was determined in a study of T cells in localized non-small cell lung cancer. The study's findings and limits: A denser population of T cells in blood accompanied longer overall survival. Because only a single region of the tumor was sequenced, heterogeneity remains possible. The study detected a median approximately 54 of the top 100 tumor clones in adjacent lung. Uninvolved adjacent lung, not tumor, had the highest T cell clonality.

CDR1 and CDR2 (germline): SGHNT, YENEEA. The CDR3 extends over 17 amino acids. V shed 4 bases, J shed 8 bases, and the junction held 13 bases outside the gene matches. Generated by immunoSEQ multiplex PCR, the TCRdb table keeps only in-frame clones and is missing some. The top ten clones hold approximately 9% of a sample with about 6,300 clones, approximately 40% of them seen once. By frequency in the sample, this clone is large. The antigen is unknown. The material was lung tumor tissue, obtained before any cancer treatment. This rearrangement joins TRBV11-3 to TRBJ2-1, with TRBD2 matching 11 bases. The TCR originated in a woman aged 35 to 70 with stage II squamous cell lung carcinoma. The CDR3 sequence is CASSWVSASGRSDEQFF. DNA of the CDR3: TGTGCCAGCAGCTGGGTGTCTGCTAGCGGGAGGTCCGATGAGCAGTTCTTC.